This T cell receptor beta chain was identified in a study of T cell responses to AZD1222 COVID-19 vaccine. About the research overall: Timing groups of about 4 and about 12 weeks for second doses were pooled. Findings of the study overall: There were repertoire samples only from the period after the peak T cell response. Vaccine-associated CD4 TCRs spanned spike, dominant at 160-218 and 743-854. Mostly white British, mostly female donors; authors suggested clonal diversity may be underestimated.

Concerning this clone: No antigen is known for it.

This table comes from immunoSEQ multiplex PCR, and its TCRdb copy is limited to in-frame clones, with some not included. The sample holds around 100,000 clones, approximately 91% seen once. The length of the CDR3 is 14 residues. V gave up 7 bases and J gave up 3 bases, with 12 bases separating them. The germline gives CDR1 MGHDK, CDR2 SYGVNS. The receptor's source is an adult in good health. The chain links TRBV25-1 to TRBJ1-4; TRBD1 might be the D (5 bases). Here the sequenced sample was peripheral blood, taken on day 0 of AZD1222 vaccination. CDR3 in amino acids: CASNDGGANEKLFF. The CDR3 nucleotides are TGTGCCAGCAATGATGGGGGGGCTAATGAAAAACTGTTTTTT.